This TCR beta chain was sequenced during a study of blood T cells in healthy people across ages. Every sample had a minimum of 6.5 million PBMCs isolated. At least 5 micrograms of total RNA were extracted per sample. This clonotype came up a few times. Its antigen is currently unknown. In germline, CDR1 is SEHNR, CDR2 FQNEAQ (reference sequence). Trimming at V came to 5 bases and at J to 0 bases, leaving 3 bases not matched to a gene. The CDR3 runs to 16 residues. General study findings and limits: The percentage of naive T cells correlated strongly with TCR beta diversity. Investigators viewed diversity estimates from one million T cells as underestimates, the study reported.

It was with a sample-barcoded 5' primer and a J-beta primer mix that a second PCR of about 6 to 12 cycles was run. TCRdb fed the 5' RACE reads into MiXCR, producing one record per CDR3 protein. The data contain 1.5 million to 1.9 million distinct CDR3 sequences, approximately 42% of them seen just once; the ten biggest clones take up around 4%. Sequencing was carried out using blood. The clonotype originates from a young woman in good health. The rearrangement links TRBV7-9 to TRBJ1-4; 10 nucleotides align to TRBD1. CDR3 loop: CASSKGQGATNEKLFF. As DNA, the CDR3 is TGTGCCAGCAGCAAAGGACAGGGGGCAACTAATGAAAAACTGTTTTTT.